This T cell receptor beta chain was sequenced in a study of T cell responses to AZD1222 COVID-19 vaccine. Repertoires were generated with immunoSEQ multiplex PCR, while TCRdb's copy carries only in-frame clones and drops some. In the table there are around 87,000 clones, about nine tenths of which are singletons. CDR1 is SQVTM and CDR2 is ANQGSEA in the germline V gene. This CDR3 is 12 amino acids long. With 7 bases removed from V and 3 bases from J, the gap between germline ends came to 9 bases. The specimen comprised peripheral blood, sampled on day 0 of AZD1222 vaccination. V usage is TRBV29-1 and J usage is TRBJ2-2; tentative D call: TRBD2 (5 bases). The receptor comes from an adult in good health. The chain's CDR3 is CSAGLDTGELFF. In nucleotides, the CDR3 is TGCAGCGCCGGACTGGACACCGGGGAGCTGTTTTTT.